This T cell receptor (beta chain) was captured by sequencing in a study of blood T cell repertoires in COVID-19. About the research overall: Whether acute or convalescent, the COVID-19 samples came from the United States, Italy and Spain. The cDNA or gDNA used as material had been derived from T cells, B-cell-depleted T cells, or PBMCs.

Germline loops: CDR1 SGHTA, CDR2 FQGNSA. This CDR3 has 15 residues. V lost 3 bases and J lost 5, with 13 bases in between. Assay used: immunoSEQ multiplex PCR; TCRdb lists only in-frame clones, some missing. The data show approximately 96,000 clones, over 85% seen once. In Seattle, patients joined the study during active infection and were tracked longitudinally. The TCR originated in a human donor with COVID-19, enrolled during active disease. The donor label of this sample is uncertain. Source material: peripheral blood. The V and J genes are TRBV7-2 and TRBJ2-2; D might be TRBD1 (6 bases). This chain's CDR3 is CASSLDSTLTGELFF. CDR3 nucleotide sequence: TGTGCCAGCAGCTTGGACAGCACGCTGACCGGGGAGCTGTTTTTT.